These 10 T cell receptor beta chains were sequenced from one sample in a study of blood T cell repertoires in COVID-19. Using immunoSEQ multiplex PCR, the repertoire was profiled, and TCRdb retains in-frame clones only, with some absent. Of a few hundred thousand clones in the sample, about 90% were seen once. Source material: PBMCs or T cells enriched from blood (not recorded which). All receptors come from a woman aged 25 to 45 who had recovered from COVID-19.

The CDR3 region is CAWSSARGQPQHF. Written as DNA, the CDR3 is TGTGCCTGGTCGTCGGCACGAGGTCAGCCCCAGCATTTT. V and J are TRBV30 and TRBJ1-5; D not certain. V gave up 5 bases and J gave up 6 bases, with 14 bases separating them. This CDR3 has 13 amino acids. The germline V gene encodes CDR1 GTSNPN and CDR2 SVGIG (reference sequence).

This chain joins TRBV5-4 and TRBJ2-3; no clear D. The V gene's germline CDR1 is SGHNT and CDR2 YYREEE (reference sequence). The CDR3 totals 14 residues. The V end was cut by 1 base, the J end by 0 bases, with 6 bases between. For the CDR3, the DNA is TGTGCCAGCAGCTTGCACAGTAGCACAGATACGCAGTATTTT. Translating gives CASSLHSSTDTQYF.

The CDR3 sequence: CASSLMWDRSNEKLFF. CDR3 bases: TGTGCCAGCAGTTTAATGTGGGACAGGTCTAATGAAAAACTGTTTTTT. The chain joins TRBV27 to TRBJ1-4, with 8 bases that match TRBD1. The J segment lost 3 bases and the V segment lost 2 bases, leaving 5 bases of the junction unmatched. The CDR3 runs to 16 residues. The germline CDR1 and CDR2 sequences are MNHEY and SMNVEV (reference sequence).

The V call is TRBV29-1, the J call TRBJ2-2; no firm D call. The CDR3 spans 11 residues. V was trimmed by 7 bases and J by 5 bases, leaving 8 bases between them. Germline V CDR1 and CDR2: SQVTM, ANQGSEA. CDR3 residues: CSDPRTGELFF. CDR3 nucleotide sequence: TGCAGCGACCCGCGAACCGGGGAGCTGTTTTTT.

This clone has only one observation. This chain connects TRBV23-1 to TRBJ2-5; unclear D gene. TRBV23-1 counts as an open reading frame of uncertain function. This CDR3 comprises 15 residues. Trimming removed 3 bases at V and 3 bases at J, with 14 bases between. CDR3 residues: CASSQVQVGEETQYF. The CDR3 bases are TGCGCCAGCAGTCAGGTTCAGGTAGGTGAAGAGACCCAGTACTTC.

The rearrangement uses TRBV13 and TRBJ1-6, with D unclear. CDR3 length: 15 amino acids. Trimming stripped 3 bases from V and 2 bases from J, with 8 bases between. Germline CDR1 and CDR2: PRHDT and FYEKMQ (reference sequence). In nucleotides, the CDR3 is TGTGCCAGCAGCTTCGGGAGCACCTATAATTCACCCCTCCACTTT. It specifies CASSFGSTYNSPLHF.

This sequence joins TRBV2 and TRBJ2-3; 8 bases are a match to TRBD2. The germline V gene has CDR1 SNHLY and CDR2 FYNNEI. V dropped 5 bases and J dropped 2; count of bases not matched to a gene: 6. The CDR3 has 15 residues. CDR3 loop: CASSRSGGVTDTQYF. The CDR3 bases are TGTGCCAGCAGTCGAAGCGGGGGAGTCACAGATACGCAGTATTTT.

The V gene is TRBV28, the J gene TRBJ2-1; 8 nucleotides align to TRBD1. This CDR3 has 16 residues. V lost 6 bases, J lost 4 bases, and 11 bases stayed unmatched. The germline CDR1 and CDR2 sequences are MDHEN and SYDVKM. DNA of the CDR3: TGTGCCAGCAGCCGTAGGGAACAGGGGGTATACAATGAGCAGTTCTTC. This codes for CASSRREQGVYNEQFF.

This clone appeared a single time. CDR3 protein: CATSRDLWTGLGQPQHF. The CDR3 nucleotides read TGTGCCACCAGCAGAGATCTCTGGACAGGGCTCGGTCAGCCCCAGCATTTT. This chain joins TRBV15 and TRBJ1-5; 8 bases agree with TRBD1. This CDR3 is built from 17 residues. Germline loops: CDR1 LNHNV, CDR2 YYDKDF (reference sequence). The ends lost 0 bases at V and 6 bases at J; junction bases unmatched: 10.

The chain uses TRBV7-6 and TRBJ1-1, with 7 bases fitting TRBD1. Germline-derived CDR1 and CDR2 are SGHVS and FNYEAQ. The CDR3 covers 16 residues. Trimming removed 7 bases from V and 4 bases from J; junction bases left unmatched: 15. CDR3 sequence reads: CASTRQGSLGITEAFF. In DNA, the CDR3 is TGTGCCAGCACTAGACAGGGTAGTCTTGGTATCACTGAAGCTTTCTTT.